Below are 32 T cell receptor beta chains sequenced from a single sample in a study of T-cell memory formation after mild COVID-19 (dated by TCRdb to the early 2020s). The library was made by 5' RACE. TCRdb records Illumina NovaSeq 6000 as the sequencer. In-frame beta chains were kept once TCRdb had trimmed the public reads at Q25 with fastp and called clones with MiXCR. Each CDR3 protein appears once, grouped with its most common genes and DNA. Counted in this sample were some 120,000 distinct CDR3 sequences; approximately 5.9% of them appeared once. Of the sample, 2% to 2.5% is held by the ten largest clones. The sequenced material came from PBMCs or a T cell subset sorted from them (not recorded which). These receptors were taken from an adult woman who had mild COVID-19 (a few samples of this study predate the infection). The sample titles of this study are shuffled in the database, so cell type and time point are left out; the donor was told from shared clones.

The chain recombines TRBV9 with TRBJ2-1; possibly TRBD1 for D (6 bases). Looked up from germline, CDR1 is SGDLS and CDR2 is YYNGEE. Trimming took off 4 bases at V and 8 bases at J, with 10 bases between the two ends. CDR3 length: 12 residues. For the CDR3, the DNA is TGTGCCAGCAGCTCCTCAGGGGATGAGCAGTTCTTC. Amino acids: CASSSSGDEQFF.

This clonotype was detected a few times. The rearrangement links TRBV20-1 to TRBJ1-2, with a weak D call TRBD1 (5 bases). The V end lost 5 bases, the J end lost 1 base, and 8 bases lay between the germline ends. Germline-derived CDR1 and CDR2 are DFQATT and SNEGSKA (reference sequence). The CDR3 is 12 amino acids. The CDR3 region is CSADSHNYGYTF. CDR3 bases: TGCAGTGCTGACAGCCATAACTATGGCTACACCTTC.

This clonotype was counted at least ten times. The V call is TRBV3-1, the J call TRBJ2-7, with 8 positions matching TRBD1. The CDR3 sequence is 14 residues long. The germline CDR1 and CDR2 sequences are LGHDT and YNNKEL (reference sequence). The V segment lost 6 bases and the J segment 5 bases; nucleotides outside the gene matches: 9. CDR3 sequence reads: CASSPDRVVNEQYF. The CDR3 DNA follows: TGTGCCAGCAGTCCGGACAGGGTCGTCAACGAGCAGTACTTC.

This clonotype was seen at least ten times. This chain links TRBV7-9 with TRBJ2-1, with D perhaps TRBD1 or TRBD2 (5 bases each). CDR1 is SEHNR, CDR2 FQNEAQ, per germline (reference sequence). This CDR3 is 12 amino acids long. Trimming removed 0 bases at V and 12 bases at J, with 9 bases between. CDR3 sequence reads: CASSLAGTVQFF. The CDR3 coding sequence is TGTGCCAGCAGCTTAGCCGGGACGGTGCAGTTCTTC.

This chain uses TRBV15 with TRBJ2-5, with a tentative D call TRBD2 (5 bases). The V and J ends lost 1 base and 5 bases respectively, with 8 bases between them. Germline values: CDR1 LNHNV, CDR2 YYDKDF (reference sequence). This CDR3 is built from 13 residues. CDR3 sequence (DNA): TGTGCCACCAGCAGAGCATGGGAGGAGACCCAGTACTTC. This sequence encodes CATSRAWEETQYF.

This clonotype was seen repeatedly, ten times or more. V and J are TRBV20-1 and TRBJ1-6, with D perhaps matching TRBD1 (5 bases). From germline, CDR1 is DFQATT and CDR2 SNEGSKA (reference sequence). There are 13 residues in the CDR3. V gave up 2 bases and J gave up 9 bases, with 11 bases separating them. CDR3 coding DNA: TGCAGTGCTAGACAAGGGGAGGGTTCACCCCTCCACTTT. As protein: CSARQGEGSPLHF.

A remark on this clonotype: The junction differs from germline at one of its ends, possibly a read error. The chain recombines TRBV7-7 with TRBJ2-2; a possible D gene is TRBD1 (6 bases). Germline assignment: CDR1 SSHAT and CDR2 FNYEAQ (reference sequence). The CDR3 is 15 residues long. The CDR3 DNA follows: TGTGCTAGCAGCGTGACAACAGGGTTTGCCGGGGAGCTGTTTTTT. Translation: CASSVTTGFAGELFF.

This chain uses TRBV7-2 with TRBJ1-1, with D perhaps TRBD1 (6 bases). Germline V gives CDR1 SGHTA, CDR2 FQGNSA. CDR3 size: 14 residues. Trimming cost V 4 bases and J 7 bases, with 16 bases left between them. CDR3 sequence (DNA): TGTGCCAGCAGCTCTATAAGACAGGCCGGTGAAGCTTTCTTT. Translating gives CASSSIRQAGEAFF.

The CDR3 loop reads CASSFLAGSSTDTQYF. The CDR3 DNA follows: TGTGCCAGCAGCTTCTTAGCGGGAAGTAGCACAGATACGCAGTATTTT. The chain has TRBV5-5 and TRBJ2-3, with 8 bases that match TRBD2. CDR1 SGHKS and CDR2 YYEKEE come from the germline V gene (reference sequence). This CDR3 region has 16 residues. The ends lost 2 bases at V and 0 bases at J; junction bases unmatched: 5.

This clonotype was picked up many times. The chain joins TRBV4-3 to TRBJ2-1; 11 nucleotides match TRBD2. Germline-derived CDR1 and CDR2 are LGHNA and YSLEER. The CDR3 loop spans 17 amino acids. Trimming removed 1 base from V and 5 bases from J; junction bases left unmatched: 7. CDR3 nucleotide sequence: TGCGCCAGCAGCCAAGCCCCCGGGACTAGCGGAGACAATGAGCAGTTCTTC. Translation: CASSQAPGTSGDNEQFF.

This clonotype was detected many times. J is TRBJ1-5 and V is TRBV12-3 or TRBV12-4; a weak D match, TRBD1 (5 bases). The CDR3 sequence is 14 residues long. V dropped 3 bases and J dropped 2 bases, with 8 bases sitting between them. Written as DNA, the CDR3 is TGTGCCAGCAGTTTGGGGGGAGGCAATCAGCCCCAGCATTTT. Its translation: CASSLGGGNQPQHF.

This clonotype was counted ten times or more. This chain connects TRBV6-2 or TRBV6-3 to TRBJ2-7, with D perhaps TRBD2 (5 bases). The CDR3 contains 12 residues. Trimming removed 5 bases at V and 7 bases at J, with 12 bases between. CDR1 is MNHEY, CDR2 SVGEGT, per germline. The DNA of the CDR3 is TGTGCCAGCAGTAGCGGCTTCGGGGAGCAGTACTTC. Protein product: CASSSGFGEQYF.

The V gene is TRBV6-4, the J gene TRBJ1-1, with D unclear. CDR1 is MRHNA and CDR2 is SNTAGT in the germline V gene. The CDR3 sequence is 14 residues long. Between the trimmed V and J ends, which lost 2 bases and 4 bases, there was a span of 11 bases. CDR3 DNA sequence: TGTGCCAGCAGTGACAGAGGAGGTGGCACTGAAGCTTTCTTT. This encodes CASSDRGGGTEAFF.

The chain carries TRBV7-2 and TRBJ1-2; D is undetermined. The germline V gene encodes CDR1 SGHTA and CDR2 FQGNSA. Trimming took 1 base from V and 8 from J, leaving 23 bases between them. The CDR3 is 17 residues long. In DNA, the CDR3 is TGTGCCAGCAGCTTAGGAATAAGAGGAAGGATAAGTCACGGCTACACCTTC. It translates to CASSLGIRGRISHGYTF.

This clonotype was counted a few times. The gene calls are TRBV3-1 and TRBJ2-5, with no clear D. Looked up from germline, CDR1 is LGHDT and CDR2 is YNNKEL (reference sequence). The CDR3 is made up of 14 amino acids. The V end was cut by 1 base, the J end by 0 bases, with 6 bases between. The CDR3 sequence: CASSQVPYQETQYF. The DNA for the CDR3 is TGTGCCAGCAGCCAAGTCCCGTACCAAGAGACCCAGTACTTC.

This clonotype was recorded a few times. This chain uses TRBV12-3 or TRBV12-4 with TRBJ2-7, with 9 nucleotides matching TRBD2. The CDR3 runs 17 residues. V was pared by 5 bases and J by 0 bases, with 11 bases of the junction left unmatched. The CDR3 region is CASSPGGLADSSYEQYF. Here the CDR3 DNA reads TGTGCCAGCAGTCCCGGGGGACTAGCCGATAGCTCCTACGAGCAGTACTTC.

This clonotype was counted at least ten times. The V call is TRBV20-1, the J call TRBJ2-5; D remains unclear. The germline gives CDR1 DFQATT, CDR2 SNEGSKA (reference sequence). There are 12 residues in the CDR3. V dropped 5 bases and J dropped 5 bases, with 12 bases sitting between them. The CDR3 DNA sequence: TGCAGTGCTGCCGTTCAACAGGAGACCCAGTACTTC. This sequence encodes CSAAVQQETQYF.

This clonotype was seen a handful of times. The rearrangement joins TRBV7-6 to TRBJ2-3, with 9 nucleotides matching TRBD2. Germline assignment: CDR1 SGHVS and CDR2 FNYEAQ. The junction had 4 bases not matched to a gene; V was cut back by 6 bases and J by 0 bases. The CDR3 totals 15 residues. This CDR3 is CASSGGGVSTDTQYF. In DNA form, the CDR3 reads TGTGCCAGCAGTGGCGGGGGGGTTAGCACAGATACGCAGTATTTT.

This clonotype was picked up many times. This chain uses TRBV29-1 with TRBJ2-7; D gene uncertain. The CDR3 consists of 13 residues. V shed 4 bases and J shed 4 bases, with 14 bases lying between them. Germline CDR1 is SQVTM and CDR2 is ANQGSEA. The CDR3 spells CSVGPRTGYEQYF. Written as DNA, the CDR3 is TGCAGCGTTGGCCCGCGTACCGGATACGAGCAGTACTTC.

The genes are TRBV5-1 and TRBJ1-1; TRBD1 aligns across 7 bases. CDR3 length equals 16 residues. In germline, CDR1 is SGHRS, CDR2 YFSETQ. V gave up 4 bases and J gave up 1 base; unmatched junction bases: 10. CDR3 amino acids: CASSPLGTATNTEAFF. The CDR3 DNA reads as TGCGCCAGCAGCCCTCTCGGGACAGCAACGAACACTGAAGCTTTCTTT.

In its sample, this clonotype was seen many times. The gene calls are TRBV7-9 and TRBJ1-5; TRBD1 is a possible D gene (5 bases). Germline assignment: CDR1 SEHNR and CDR2 FQNEAQ (reference sequence). This CDR3 contains 18 residues. Trimming removed 0 bases from V and 3 bases from J, with 18 bases in between. CDR3 in amino acids: CASSLAPPSGALNQPQHF. In DNA, the CDR3 is TGTGCCAGCAGCTTAGCTCCCCCCTCCGGGGCTCTCAATCAGCCCCAGCATTTT.

This clonotype came up a few times. The chain recombines TRBV7-2 with TRBJ2-1, with 12 bases lining up with TRBD2. J lost 9 bases, V lost 2 bases, and 17 bases had no gene match. Germline CDR1 and CDR2: SGHTA and FQGNSA. CDR3 length: 19 residues. As DNA, the CDR3 is TGTGCCAGCAGCTTATTGGCTAGCGGGAGGGCCTTTCCTTCTGGTGAGCAGTTCTTC. It specifies CASSLLASGRAFPSGEQFF. Full variable domain (rest looked up from reference TRBV7-2 and TRBJ2-1): GAGVSQSPSNKVTEKGKDVELRCDPISGHTALYWYRQSLGQGLEFLIYFQGNSAPDKSGLPSDRFSAERTGGSVSTLTIQRTQQEDSAVYLCASSLLASGRAFPSGEQFFGPGTRLTVL.

This clonotype was counted at least ten times. This rearrangement joins TRBV5-5 to TRBJ2-7, with no clear D. Germline V gives CDR1 SGHKS, CDR2 YYEKEE (reference sequence). The CDR3 loop spans 14 amino acids. V lost 4 bases to trimming and J lost 0 bases, with 11 bases between them. The DNA of the CDR3 is TGTGCCAGCAGCCGACCCCGGAGCTCCTACGAGCAGTACTTC. Its translation is CASSRPRSSYEQYF.

This clonotype occurred many times. The chain couples TRBV6-5 to TRBJ2-3; D is undetermined. This CDR3 has 11 residues. Germline V gene data show CDR1 as MNHEY and CDR2 as SVGAGI. V was cut by 6 bases and J by 5 bases, with 6 bases left in between. In DNA form, the CDR3 reads TGTGCCAGCAGCTCGGGAGATACGCAGTATTTT. Translating it yields CASSSGDTQYF.

This clonotype was found many times. The V and J genes are TRBV4-2 and TRBJ2-7, with 12 bases fitting TRBD1. The germline V gene has CDR1 LGHNA and CDR2 YNFKEQ. V lost 0 bases and J lost 7; bases outside the gene matches: 4. The CDR3 sequence is 15 residues long. CDR3 bases: TGTGCCAGCAGCCAAGAGGGACAGGGGGCTGAGGAGCAGTACTTC. As protein: CASSQEGQGAEEQYF.

At least ten counts were recorded for this clonotype. The chain combines TRBV6-5 with TRBJ2-6; TRBD1 matches 12 bases. CDR1 and CDR2 (germline): MNHEY, SVGAGI. The CDR3 is made up of 19 amino acids. The V gene end was trimmed by 4 bases and the J gene end by 4 bases; junction bases not matched to a gene: 11. The CDR3 loop is CASSFQPGQGAGGANVLTF. CDR3 DNA: TGTGCCAGCAGTTTCCAACCGGGACAGGGGGCAGGGGGGGCCAACGTCCTGACTTTC.

This clonotype turned up a few times. CDR3 bases: TGTGCCAGCAGCGACCCATATAGCAATCAGCCCCAGCATTTT. Its translation: CASSDPYSNQPQHF. This sequence joins TRBV12-3 or TRBV12-4 and TRBJ1-5; D remains ambiguous. The CDR3 runs 14 residues. Between the trimmed V and J ends, which lost 6 bases and 0 bases, there was a span of 9 bases.

This chain's CDR3 is CASSLMTGDNEQFF. CDR3 nucleotide sequence: TGTGCCAGCAGTTTAATGACAGGCGACAATGAGCAGTTCTTC. The chain joins TRBV27 to TRBJ2-1, with a possible D match to TRBD1 (6 bases). V lost 2 bases and J lost 5, with 10 bases in between. Germline V CDR1 and CDR2: MNHEY, SMNVEV (reference sequence). The CDR3 sequence is 14 residues long.

This clonotype was counted many times. The chain recombines TRBV30 with TRBJ1-1; 7 bases fit TRBD1. Trimming removed 2 bases from V and 8 bases from J; junction bases left unmatched: 11. Germline-derived CDR1 and CDR2 are GTSNPN and SVGIG (reference sequence). The CDR3 is made up of 14 amino acids. CDR3 region: CAWSYGQVGIEAFF. In nucleotides, the CDR3 is TGTGCCTGGAGTTACGGACAGGTTGGAATAGAAGCTTTCTTT. Together with reference TRBV30 and TRBJ1-1, the CDR3 gives the full variable domain: SQTIHQWPATLVQPVGSPLSLECTVEGTSNPNLYWYRQAAGRGLQLLFYSVGIGQISSEVPQNLSASRPQDRQFILSSKKLLLSDSGFYLCAWSYGQVGIEAFFGQGTRLTVV.

This clonotype turned up a few times. The rearrangement links TRBV20-1 to TRBJ2-5; a possible D gene is TRBD1 (5 bases). The germline gives CDR1 DFQATT, CDR2 SNEGSKA (reference sequence). V was cut by 2 bases and J by 4 bases, with 17 bases left in between. CDR3 length equals 15 residues. The CDR3 reads CSARPGQPPSETQYF. CDR3 nucleotide sequence: TGCAGTGCTAGACCAGGACAACCTCCTTCAGAGACCCAGTACTTC.

The chain combines TRBV3-1 with TRBJ2-1; TRBD1 aligns across 8 bases. This CDR3 comprises 12 residues. J was trimmed by 11 bases and V by 1 base; bases with no gene match: 1. The germline CDR1 and CDR2 sequences are LGHDT and YNNKEL (reference sequence). The CDR3 coding sequence is TGTGCCAGCAGCCAAGGACAGGGGAAGCAGTTCTTC. Translated: CASSQGQGKQFF.

V gene TRBV7-3 combines with J gene TRBJ2-3; no definite D call. In germline, CDR1 is SGHTA, CDR2 FQGTGA. V lost 1 base and J lost 2, with 7 bases in between. This CDR3 is built from 14 residues. Written as DNA, the CDR3 is TGTGCCAGCAGCTTAAATGGGTTCACAGATACGCAGTATTTT. As protein: CASSLNGFTDTQYF.